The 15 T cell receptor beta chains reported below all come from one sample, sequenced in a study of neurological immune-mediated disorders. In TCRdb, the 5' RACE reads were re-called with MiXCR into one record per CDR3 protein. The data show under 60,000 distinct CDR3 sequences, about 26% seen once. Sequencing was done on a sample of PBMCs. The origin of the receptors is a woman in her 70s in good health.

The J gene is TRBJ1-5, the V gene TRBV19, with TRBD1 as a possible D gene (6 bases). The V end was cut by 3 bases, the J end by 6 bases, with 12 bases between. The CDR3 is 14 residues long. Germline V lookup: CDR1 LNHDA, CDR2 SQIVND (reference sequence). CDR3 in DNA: TGTGCCAGTAGTATCAACAGGGTCAGTCAGCCCCAGCATTTT. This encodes CASSINRVSQPQHF.

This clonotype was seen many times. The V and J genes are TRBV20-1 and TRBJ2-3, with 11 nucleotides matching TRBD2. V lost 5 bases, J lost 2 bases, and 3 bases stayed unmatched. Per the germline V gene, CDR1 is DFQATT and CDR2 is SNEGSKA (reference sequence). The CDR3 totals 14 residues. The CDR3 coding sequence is TGCAGTGCTCTTAGCGGGAGGGACACAGATACGCAGTATTTT. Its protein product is CSALSGRDTDTQYF.

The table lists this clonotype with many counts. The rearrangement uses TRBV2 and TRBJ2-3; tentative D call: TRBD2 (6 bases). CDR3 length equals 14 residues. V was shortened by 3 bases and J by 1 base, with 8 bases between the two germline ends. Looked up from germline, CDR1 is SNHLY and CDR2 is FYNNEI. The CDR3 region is CASSEIAGTDTQYF. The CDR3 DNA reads TGTGCCAGCAGTGAGATAGCGGGCACAGATACGCAGTATTTT.

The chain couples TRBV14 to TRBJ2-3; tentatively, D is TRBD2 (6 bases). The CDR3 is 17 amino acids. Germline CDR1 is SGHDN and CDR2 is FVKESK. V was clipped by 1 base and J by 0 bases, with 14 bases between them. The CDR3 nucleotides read TGTGCCAGCAGCCAAGCTAGCGCGCTGCGGAGCACAGATACGCAGTATTTT. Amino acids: CASSQASALRSTDTQYF.

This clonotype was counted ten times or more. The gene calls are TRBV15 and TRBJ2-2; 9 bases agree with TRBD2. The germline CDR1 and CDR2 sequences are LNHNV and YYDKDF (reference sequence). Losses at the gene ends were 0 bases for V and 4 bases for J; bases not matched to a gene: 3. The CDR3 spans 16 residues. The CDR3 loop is CATSRDRGLATGELFF. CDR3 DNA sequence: TGTGCCACCAGCAGAGATAGGGGACTAGCCACCGGGGAGCTGTTTTTT.

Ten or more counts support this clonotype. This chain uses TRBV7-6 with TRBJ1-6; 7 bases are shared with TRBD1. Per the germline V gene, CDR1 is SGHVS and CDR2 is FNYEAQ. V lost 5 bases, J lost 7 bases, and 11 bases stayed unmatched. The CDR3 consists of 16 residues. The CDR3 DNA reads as TGTGCCAGCAGCCCCGACAGGGAACGTAACAATTCACCCCTCCACTTT. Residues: CASSPDRERNNSPLHF. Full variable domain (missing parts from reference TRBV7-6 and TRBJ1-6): GAGVSQSPRYKVTKRGQDVALRCDPISGHVSLYWYRQALGQGPEFLTYFNYEAQQDKSGLPNDRFSAERPEGSISTLTIQRTEQRDSAMYRCASSPDRERNNSPLHFGNGTRLTVT.

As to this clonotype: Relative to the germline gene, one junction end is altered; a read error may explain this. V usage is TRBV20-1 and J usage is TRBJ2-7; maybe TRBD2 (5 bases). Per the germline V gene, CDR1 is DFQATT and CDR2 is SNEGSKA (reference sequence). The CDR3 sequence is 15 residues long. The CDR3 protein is CIARERPGVTYEQYF. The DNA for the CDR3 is TGCATTGCTAGAGAACGCCCCGGGGTAACCTACGAGCAGTACTTC.

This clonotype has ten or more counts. CDR3 amino acids: CASSPRPPGSTYEQYF. The CDR3 DNA reads as TGTGCCAGCAGCCCCCGCCCCCCAGGCTCTACCTACGAGCAGTACTTC. This chain uses TRBV7-9 with TRBJ2-7; no clear D. Per the germline V gene, CDR1 is SEHNR and CDR2 is FQNEAQ (reference sequence). The CDR3 has 16 amino acids. With 5 bases removed from V and 2 bases from J, the gap between germline ends came to 19 bases.

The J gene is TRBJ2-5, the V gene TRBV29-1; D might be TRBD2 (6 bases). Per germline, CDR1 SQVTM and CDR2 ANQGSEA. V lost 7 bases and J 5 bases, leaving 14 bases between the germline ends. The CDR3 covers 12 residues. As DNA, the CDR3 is TGCAGCGGACTAGAGACCCGGGAGACCCAGTACTTC. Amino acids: CSGLETRETQYF.

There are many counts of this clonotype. The CDR3 DNA reads as TGCGCCAGCAGCCGGGACCAGGGGCCCTACGAGCAGTACTTC. Translated: CASSRDQGPYEQYF. This chain connects TRBV4-1 to TRBJ2-7, with a possible D match to TRBD1 (6 bases). V was shortened by 4 bases and J by 2 bases, with 12 bases between the two germline ends. CDR3 size: 14 residues. The germline CDR1 and CDR2 sequences are MGHRA and YSYEKL.

The CDR3 sequence: CASSHLGLPDTQYF. The CDR3 nucleotides are TGTGCCAGCAGTCACCTCGGACTACCAGATACGCAGTATTTT. The rearrangement joins TRBV27 to TRBJ2-3, with D perhaps matching TRBD2 (6 bases). The CDR3 consists of 14 residues. Looked up from germline, CDR1 is MNHEY and CDR2 is SMNVEV (reference sequence). With 5 bases removed from V and 4 bases from J, the gap between germline ends came to 13 bases.

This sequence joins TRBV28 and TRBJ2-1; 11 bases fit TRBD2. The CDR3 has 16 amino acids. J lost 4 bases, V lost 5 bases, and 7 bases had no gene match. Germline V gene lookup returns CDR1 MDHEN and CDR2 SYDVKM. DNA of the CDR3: TGTGCCAGCAGTGACAAACTAGCGGGGGCATACAATGAGCAGTTCTTC. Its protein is CASSDKLAGAYNEQFF.

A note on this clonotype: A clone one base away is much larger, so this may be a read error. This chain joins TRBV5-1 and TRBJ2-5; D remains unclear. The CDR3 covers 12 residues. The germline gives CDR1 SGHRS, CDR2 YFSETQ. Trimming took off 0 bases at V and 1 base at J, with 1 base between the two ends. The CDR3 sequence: CASSLVQETQYF. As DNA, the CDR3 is TGCGCCAGCAGCTTGGTCCAAGAGACCCAGTACTTC.

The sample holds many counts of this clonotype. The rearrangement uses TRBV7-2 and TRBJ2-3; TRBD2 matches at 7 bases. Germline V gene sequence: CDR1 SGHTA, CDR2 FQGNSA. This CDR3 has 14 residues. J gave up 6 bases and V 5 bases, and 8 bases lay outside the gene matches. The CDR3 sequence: CASSRGLVSDTQYF. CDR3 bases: TGTGCCAGCAGCCGTGGACTAGTTTCGGATACGCAGTATTTT.

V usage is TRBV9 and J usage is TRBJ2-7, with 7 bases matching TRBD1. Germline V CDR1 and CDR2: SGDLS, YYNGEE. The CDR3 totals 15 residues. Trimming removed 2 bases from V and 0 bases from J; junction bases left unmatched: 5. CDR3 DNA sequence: TGTGCCAGCAGCGTCACCGGGACAGCCTCCTACGAGCAGTACTTC. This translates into CASSVTGTASYEQYF.